This entry lists 3 T cell receptor beta chains sequenced from one sample in a study of blood T cell repertoires in COVID-19. The method was immunoSEQ multiplex PCR; TCRdb's version includes in-frame clones alone and lacks a portion of them. This table has over 250,000 clones, 85% to 90% appearing once. The source material was PBMCs or T cells enriched from blood (not recorded which). The receptors come from a woman between 18 and 30 years old who had recovered from COVID-19.

The V call is TRBV30, the J call TRBJ2-3; 9 bases are shared with TRBD2. The CDR3 has 17 amino acids. Germline trimming cut 0 bases from V and 0 bases from J; bases unmatched to any gene: 7. CDR1 is GTSNPN and CDR2 is SVGIG in the germline V gene (reference sequence). CDR3 protein: CAWSVSSGGPSTDTQYF. As DNA, the CDR3 is TGTGCCTGGAGTGTAAGTAGCGGGGGCCCTAGCACAGATACGCAGTATTTT.

The chain links TRBV25-1 to TRBJ1-1; D uncertain. The germline gives CDR1 MGHDK, CDR2 SYGVNS. V shed 1 base and J shed 9 bases, with 9 bases lying between them. The length of the CDR3 is 12 residues. In DNA, the CDR3 is TGTGCCAGCAGTGAATTTGTTGAGAAAGCTTTCTTT. Translation: CASSEFVEKAFF.

CDR3 DNA sequence: TGTGCCAGCAGCTTTGGGCAGGGCGGTGGCACTGAAGCTTTCTTT. This gives the protein CASSFGQGGGTEAFF. The chain links TRBV7-9 to TRBJ1-1, with D perhaps matching TRBD1 (5 bases). CDR3 length: 15 residues. Germline V gives CDR1 SEHNR, CDR2 FQNEAQ (reference sequence). The V end was cut by 3 bases, the J end by 4 bases, with 15 bases between.